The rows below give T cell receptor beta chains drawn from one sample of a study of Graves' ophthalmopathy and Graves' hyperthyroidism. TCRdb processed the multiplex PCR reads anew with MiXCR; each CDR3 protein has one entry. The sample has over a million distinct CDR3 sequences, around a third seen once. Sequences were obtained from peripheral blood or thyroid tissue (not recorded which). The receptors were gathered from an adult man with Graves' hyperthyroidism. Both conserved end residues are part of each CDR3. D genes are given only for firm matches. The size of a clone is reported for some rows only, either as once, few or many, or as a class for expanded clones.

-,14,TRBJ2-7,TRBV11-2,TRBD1,CAIRIRQGVGEQYF,TGTGCCATTAGAATACGACAGGGTGTGGGCGAGCAGTACTTC
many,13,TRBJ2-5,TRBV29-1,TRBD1,CSAAADREETQYF,TGCAGCGCCGCGGCGGACAGGGAAGAGACCCAGTACTTC
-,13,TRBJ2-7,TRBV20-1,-,CSALSSQGYEQYF,TGCAGTGCCCTTAGCAGCCAAGGGTACGAGCAGTACTTC
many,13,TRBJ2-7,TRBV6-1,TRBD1,CASSDRTGNEQYF,TGTGCCAGCAGCGACCGGACAGGGAACGAGCAGTACTTC
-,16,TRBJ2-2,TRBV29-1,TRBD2,CSVEAGEGMNTGELFF,TGCAGCGTTGAGGCGGGGGAGGGAATGAACACCGGGGAGCTGTTTTTT
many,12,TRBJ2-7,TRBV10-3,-,CAISDQVDEQYF,TGTGCCATCAGTGATCAGGTCGACGAGCAGTACTTC
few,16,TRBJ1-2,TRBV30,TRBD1,CAWRMPGGQGNYGYTF,TGTGCCTGGAGGATGCCTGGGGGACAGGGGAACTATGGCTACACCTTC
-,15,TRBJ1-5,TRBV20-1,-,CSARGDGKVEQPQHF,TGCAGTGCTAGAGGTGACGGAAAGGTGGAACAGCCCCAGCATTTT
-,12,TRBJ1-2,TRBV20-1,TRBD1,CSARTGGGGGAF,TGCAGTGCTAGAACAGGGGGCGGCGGTGGAGCTTTC
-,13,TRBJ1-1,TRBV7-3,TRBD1,CASSSGQGKMTFF,TGTGCCAGCAGCTCGGGACAGGGGAAAATGACTTTCTTT
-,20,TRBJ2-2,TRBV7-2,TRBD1,CASSLGQEAGINANTGELFF,TGTGCCAGCAGCCTCGGACAGGAGGCAGGGATAAACGCGAACACCGGGGAGCTGTTTTTT
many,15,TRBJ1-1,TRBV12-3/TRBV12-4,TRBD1,CASRSGQGMNTEAFF,TGTGCCAGCAGATCGGGACAGGGCATGAACACTGAAGCTTTCTTT
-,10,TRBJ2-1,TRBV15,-,CATGEETQFF,TGTGCCACCGGGGAGGAGACCCAGTTCTTC
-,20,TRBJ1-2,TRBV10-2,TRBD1,CASSQEPGQGASFPVHGYTF,TGCGCCAGCAGCCAAGAACCGGGACAGGGTGCGTCTTTTCCTGTCCATGGCTACACCTTC
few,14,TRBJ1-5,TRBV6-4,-,CASSEVGGKQPQHF,TGTGCCAGCAGTGAAGTAGGCGGTAAACAGCCCCAGCATTTT
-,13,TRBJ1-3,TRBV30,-,CAWNRELGNTIYF,TGTGCCTGGAACAGAGAGCTCGGAAACACCATATATTTT
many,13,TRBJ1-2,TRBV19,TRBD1,CASSPSEGAGYTF,TGTGCCAGTAGTCCATCTGAGGGGGCCGGCTACACCTTC
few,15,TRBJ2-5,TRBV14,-,CASSRIDRPQETQYF,TGTGCCAGCAGTCGGATAGACAGACCCCAGGAGACCCAGTACTTC
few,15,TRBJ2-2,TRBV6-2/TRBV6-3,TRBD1,CASRPRDRATGELFF,TGTGCCAGCAGGCCCCGGGACAGGGCCACCGGGGAGCTGTTTTTT
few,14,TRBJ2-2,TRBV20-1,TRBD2,CSARRAGGTVELFF,TGCAGTGCTAGACGAGCGGGGGGAACCGTGGAGCTGTTTTTT
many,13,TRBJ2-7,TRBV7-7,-,CASSLIETSEQYF,TGTGCCAGCAGCCTAATCGAGACTAGCGAGCAGTACTTC
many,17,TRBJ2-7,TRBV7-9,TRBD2,CASSSYERLAGGSEQYF,TGTGCCAGCAGCTCTTATGAGAGACTAGCGGGAGGGTCCGAGCAGTACTTC
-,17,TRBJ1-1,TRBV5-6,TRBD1,CASSSDYRGTLNTEAFF,TGTGCCAGCAGCTCGGACTACAGGGGGACCCTGAACACTGAAGCTTTCTTT
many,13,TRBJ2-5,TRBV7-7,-,CASSLLERETQYF,TGTGCTAGCAGCTTGTTGGAGCGGGAGACCCAGTACTTC
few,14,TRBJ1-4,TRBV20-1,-,CSARDGSTNEKLFF,TGCAGTGCTAGGGACGGTTCAACTAATGAAAAACTGTTTTTT
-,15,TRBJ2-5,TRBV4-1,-,CASSHGPYLGETQYF,TGCGCCAGCAGCCACGGTCCCTATCTGGGAGAGACCCAGTACTTC
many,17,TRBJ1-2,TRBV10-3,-,CAISGEERQLIRYGYTF,TGTGCCATCAGTGGAGAAGAGAGACAGCTAATTCGCTATGGCTACACCTTC
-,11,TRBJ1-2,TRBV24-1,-,CATSDLLGYTF,TGTGCCACCAGTGATTTGCTCGGCTACACCTTC
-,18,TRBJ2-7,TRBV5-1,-,CASRHPSWVGDRFYEQYF,TGCGCCAGCAGACATCCCTCCTGGGTGGGGGATAGATTCTACGAGCAGTACTTC
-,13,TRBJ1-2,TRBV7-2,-,CASSPEKGVGYTF,TGTGCCAGCAGCCCGGAGAAGGGGGTTGGCTACACCTTC
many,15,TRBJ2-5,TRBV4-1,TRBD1,CASSLEDRDQETQYF,TGCGCCAGCAGCCTAGAGGACAGGGACCAAGAGACCCAGTACTTC
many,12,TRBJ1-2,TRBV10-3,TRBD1,CAIDRGNYGYTF,TGTGCCATCGACAGGGGTAACTATGGCTACACCTTC
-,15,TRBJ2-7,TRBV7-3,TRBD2,CASSLGRERAYEQYF,TGTGCCAGCAGTTTGGGGCGGGAGAGGGCCTACGAGCAGTACTTC
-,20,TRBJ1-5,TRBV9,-,CASSLTPPEAGRNSNQPQHF,TGTGCCAGCAGCTTAACCCCCCCGGAGGCAGGACGAAATAGCAATCAGCCCCAGCATTTT
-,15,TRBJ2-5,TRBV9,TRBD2,CASSGTSGRQETRYF,TGTGCCAGCAGTGGGACTAGCGGGAGGCAAGAGACCCGGTACTTC
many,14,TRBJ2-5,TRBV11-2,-,CASSLERWGETQYF,TGTGCCAGCAGCTTAGAACGTTGGGGAGAGACCCAGTACTTC
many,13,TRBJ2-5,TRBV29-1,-,CSVDSGAGETQYF,TGCAGCGTTGACTCAGGGGCAGGAGAGACCCAGTACTTC